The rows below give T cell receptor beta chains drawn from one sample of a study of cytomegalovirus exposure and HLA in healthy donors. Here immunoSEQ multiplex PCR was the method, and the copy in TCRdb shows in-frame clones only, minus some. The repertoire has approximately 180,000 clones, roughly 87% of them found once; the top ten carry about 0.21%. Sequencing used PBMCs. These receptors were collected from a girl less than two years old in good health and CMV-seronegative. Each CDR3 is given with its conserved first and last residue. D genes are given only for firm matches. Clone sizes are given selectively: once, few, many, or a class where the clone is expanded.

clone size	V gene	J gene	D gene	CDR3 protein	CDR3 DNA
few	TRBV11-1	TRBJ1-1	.	CASSYSPGHNTEAFF	TGTGCCAGCAGCTATTCCCCGGGACACAACACTGAAGCTTTCTTT
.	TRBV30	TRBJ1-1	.	CAWSVHQNTEAFF	TGTGCCTGGAGTGTACACCAGAACACTGAAGCTTTCTTT
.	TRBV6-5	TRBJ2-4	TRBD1	CASSFDRGKNIQYF	TGTGCCAGCAGCTTTGACAGGGGCAAAAACATTCAGTACTTC
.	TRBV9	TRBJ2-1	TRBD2	CASSVYIRERGGLEGGEQFF	TGTGCCAGCAGCGTATATATTCGGGAGCGGGGGGGCCTGGAGGGCGGTGAGCAGTTCTTC
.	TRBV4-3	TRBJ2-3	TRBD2	CASSQEGLAFDTQYF	TGCGCCAGCAGCCAAGAGGGACTAGCGTTTGATACGCAGTATTTT
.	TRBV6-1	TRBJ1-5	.	CASSDLTGGSNQPQHF	TGTGCCAGCAGTGACTTGACGGGAGGAAGCAATCAGCCCCAGCATTTT
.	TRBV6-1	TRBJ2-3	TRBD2	CASSDYRASGAKAHTQYF	TGTGCCAGCAGTGACTATCGGGCCAGCGGGGCCAAGGCACATACGCAGTATTTT
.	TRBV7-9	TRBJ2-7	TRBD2	CASSLGGTSGRYEQYF	TGTGCCAGCAGCCTAGGGGGAACTAGCGGGCGGTACGAGCAGTACTTC
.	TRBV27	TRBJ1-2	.	CASSVTGSSLYTF	TGTGCCAGCAGTGTCACAGGGTCCTCACTCTACACCTTC
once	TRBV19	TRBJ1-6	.	CASSIDSSVEGSSPLHF	TGTGCCAGTAGTATAGACTCCTCCGTGGAGGGTAGCTCACCCCTCCACTTT
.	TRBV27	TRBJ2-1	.	CASSFKTPGEQFF	TGTGCCAGCAGTTTCAAAACGCCGGGTGAGCAGTTCTTC
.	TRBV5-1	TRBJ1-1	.	CASSLNTEAFF	TGCGCCAGCAGCCTCAACACTGAAGCTTTCTTT
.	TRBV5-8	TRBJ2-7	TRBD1	CASSLTTGDEQYF	TGTGCCAGCAGCTTGACGACAGGGGACGAGCAGTACTTC
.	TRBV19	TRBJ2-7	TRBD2	CASSPLAGGYYEQYF	TGTGCCAGTAGTCCCCTAGCGGGAGGCTATTACGAGCAGTACTTC
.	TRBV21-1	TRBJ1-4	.	CASSGTLDRNEKLFF	TGTGCCAGCAGCGGGACCTTGGACAGAAATGAAAAACTGTTTTTT
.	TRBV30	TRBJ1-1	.	CAWSLTSRGTEAFF	TGTGCCTGGAGTTTGACATCGAGGGGGACTGAAGCTTTCTTT
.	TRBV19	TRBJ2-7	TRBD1	CASSARDRGGYEQYF	TGTGCCAGTAGTGCCCGGGACAGGGGGGGTTACGAGCAGTACTTC
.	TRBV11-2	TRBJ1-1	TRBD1	CASSPDRGTEAFF	TGTGCCAGCAGTCCCGACAGGGGCACTGAAGCTTTCTTT
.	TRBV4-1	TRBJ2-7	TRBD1	CASSHDRDRFYEQYF	TGCGCCAGCAGCCACGACCGGGACAGGTTCTACGAGCAGTACTTC
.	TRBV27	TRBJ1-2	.	CATNEFPRRQDGYTF	TGTGCCACTAACGAATTTCCGCGTAGACAGGATGGCTACACCTTC
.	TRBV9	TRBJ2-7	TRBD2	CASSRTSGNSYEQYF	TGTGCCAGCAGTCGGACTAGCGGGAACTCCTACGAGCAGTACTTC
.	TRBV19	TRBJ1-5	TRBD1	CASSTRRTGRNQPQHF	TGTGCCAGTAGTACCCGACGGACAGGGCGAAATCAGCCCCAGCATTTT